This note documents a single TCR beta chain sequence. Which antigen it targets is not known. There are no base qualities to consult, and no much larger clone falls within one base. Collaborating institutions collected whole blood in K2EDTA tubes following their own protocols. Collaborator samples were shipped for TCRbeta analysis as frozen whole blood, isolated PBMCs, or DNA extracted from either sample type. The immunoSEQ Assay, a bias-controlled multiplex PCR, was used to amplify TCRbeta CDR3 regions from genomic DNA. The paper's processing steps were these. Nucleated cell counts per sample were estimated from amplification of reference gene primers within the assay. To quantify the absolute abundance of each unique TCRbeta CDR3 rearrangement, sequence reads were collapsed and filtered. For each sample, productive Simpson clonality was calculated by taking the square root of Simpson's diversity index across productive rearrangements. This is the immuneACCESS table as TCRdb keeps it, with only in-frame sequences that have V and J called. A part of the clones is gone; compared with another copy, unresolved V genes explain less than half, and the rest is unexplained. V and J calls plus clone size are reproduced from that table; the DNA served to infer D and trimming. In this sample the table shows tens of thousands of clones, approximately 77% of which occur a single time. The ten top clones hold around 4.4% of the sample.

This sample is part of a study of blood T cell repertoires in COVID-19 (dated by TCRdb to the early 2020s). Regarding the complete study: Samples covering the acute and convalescent phases of COVID-19 were provided by collaborators in the United States, Italy and Spain. The material from the prospective study consisted of cDNA or gDNA derived from T cells, B-cell-depleted T cells, or PBMCs. Where HLA class I and class II types were available, the types were taken from metadata supplied by the sample provider, not from assay-based typing. The sample metadata nearly always contained a de-identified subject ID, COVID-19 status, age in years and sex. Samples came from the ongoing ImmuneRACE study (first 160 participants) plus 1,254 subjects from 6 global collaborators. The dataset comprised deeply sampled blood TCRbeta repertoires from subjects exposed to, actively infected with, or recovered from COVID-19. A freely available public database, intended as a resource for researchers studying the immune response to SARS-CoV-2, is where the repertoires were released.

CDR1 and CDR2, looked up from the germline V gene, are KGHSH and LQKENI. Between the V and J ends, shortened by 1 base and 3 bases respectively, the junction contains 9 bases. The CDR3 spans 14 residues, from the cysteine through the phenylalanine. CDR3 DNA only is kept here, 42 bases in frame from base 1. What the work shows at the level of the full study, not this receptor alone: Clinical and demographic metadata were provided uncurated, with the amount varying by source and participant.

Material for sequencing was peripheral blood. The receptor was isolated from a woman in her seventies with acute or convalescent COVID-19. Here the chain combines TRBV18 and TRBJ2-5; perhaps TRBD1 is the D gene, with 5 bases matching. At the DNA level, the sequence is TGTGCCAGCTCACCACGGTCGACAGAAGAGACCCAGTACTTC. This gives the protein CASSPRSTEETQYF.